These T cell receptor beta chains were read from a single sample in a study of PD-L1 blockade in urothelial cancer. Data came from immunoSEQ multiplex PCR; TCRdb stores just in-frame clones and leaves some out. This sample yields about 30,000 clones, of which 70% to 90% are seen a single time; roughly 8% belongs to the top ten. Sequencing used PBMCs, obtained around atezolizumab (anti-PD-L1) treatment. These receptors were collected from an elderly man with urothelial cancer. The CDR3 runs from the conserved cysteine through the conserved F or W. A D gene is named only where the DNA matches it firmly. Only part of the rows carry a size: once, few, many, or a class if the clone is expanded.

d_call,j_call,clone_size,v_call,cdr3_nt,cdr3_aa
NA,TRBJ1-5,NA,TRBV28,TGTGCCAGCATCACAAACCGCAATCAGCCCCAGCATTTT,CASITNRNQPQHF
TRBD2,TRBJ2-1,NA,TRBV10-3,TGTGCCATCAGTCCGGGGACTAGCGGCTACAATGAGCAGTTCTTC,CAISPGTSGYNEQFF
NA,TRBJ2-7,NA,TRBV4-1,TGCGCCAGCAGCCAAGAATCGGACAGATTCTACGAGCAGTACTTC,CASSQESDRFYEQYF
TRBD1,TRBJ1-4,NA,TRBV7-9,TGTGCCAGCGTAGGATCCTCCGGGACAGGGAATGAAAAACTGTTTTTT,CASVGSSGTGNEKLFF
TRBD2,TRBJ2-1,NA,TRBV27,TGTGCCAGCGGAAATAGCGGGGGTGAGCAGTTCTTC,CASGNSGGEQFF
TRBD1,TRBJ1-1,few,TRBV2,TGTGCCAGCAGTGGGACAGGGAGATGGACTGAAGCTTTCTTT,CASSGTGRWTEAFF
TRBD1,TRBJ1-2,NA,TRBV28,TGTGCCAGCAGCCAACAGGGGGAGGGCTATGGCTACACCTTC,CASSQQGEGYGYTF
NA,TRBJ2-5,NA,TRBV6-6,TGTGCCAGCAGTTACTCCGAGGGTAGAGAGACCCAGTACTTC,CASSYSEGRETQYF
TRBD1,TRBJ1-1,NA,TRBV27,TGTGCCAGCAGTTTATCTCTAGGGGGCCGCACTGAAGCTTTCTTT,CASSLSLGGRTEAFF
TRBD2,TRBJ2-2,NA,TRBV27,TGTGCCAGCAGCTCCCAAGGACTAGCGTCCGGGGAGCTGTTTTTT,CASSSQGLASGELFF
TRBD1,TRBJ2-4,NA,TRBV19,TGTGCCAGTAGTACCCAGGGGACAGGGAACATTCAGTACTTC,CASSTQGTGNIQYF
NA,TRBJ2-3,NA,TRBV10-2,TGCGCCAGCAGTGGATGGACAGTAGACACAGATACGCAGTATTTT,CASSGWTVDTDTQYF
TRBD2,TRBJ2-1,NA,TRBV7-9,TGTGCCAGCAGCTTCCTAGCGGGAGCCGTCTACAATGAGCAGTTCTTC,CASSFLAGAVYNEQFF
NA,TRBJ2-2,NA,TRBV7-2,TGTGCCAGCAGCCCGACAATCGGGGAGCTGTTTTTT,CASSPTIGELFF
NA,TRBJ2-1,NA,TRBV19,TGTGCCAGTACCGCCTTAGGGGTAGCGGAGCCCTACAATGAGCAGTTCTTC,CASTALGVAEPYNEQFF
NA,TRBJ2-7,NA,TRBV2,TGTGCCAGCAGTCTTGACGGGGCCTACGAGCAGTACTTC,CASSLDGAYEQYF
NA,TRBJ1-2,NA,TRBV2,TGTGCCAGCAGTGAAGATGGCAGAATTAACTATGGCTACACCTTC,CASSEDGRINYGYTF